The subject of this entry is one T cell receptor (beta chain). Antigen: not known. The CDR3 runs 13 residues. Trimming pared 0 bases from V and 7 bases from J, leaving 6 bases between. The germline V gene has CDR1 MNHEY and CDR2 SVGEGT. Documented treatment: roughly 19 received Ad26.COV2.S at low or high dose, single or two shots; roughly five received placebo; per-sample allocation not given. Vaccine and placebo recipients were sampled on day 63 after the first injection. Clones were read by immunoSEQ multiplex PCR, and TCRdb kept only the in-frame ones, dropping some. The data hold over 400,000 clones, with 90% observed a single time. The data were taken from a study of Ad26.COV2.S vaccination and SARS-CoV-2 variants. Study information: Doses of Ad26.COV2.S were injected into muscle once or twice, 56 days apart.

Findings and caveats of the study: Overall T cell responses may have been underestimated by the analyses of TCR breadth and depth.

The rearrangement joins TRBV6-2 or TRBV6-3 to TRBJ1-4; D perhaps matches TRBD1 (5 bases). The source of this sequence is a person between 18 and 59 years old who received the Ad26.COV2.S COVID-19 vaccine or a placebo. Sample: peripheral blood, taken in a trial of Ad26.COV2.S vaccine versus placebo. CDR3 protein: CASSYSRGEKLFF. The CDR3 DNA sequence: TGTGCCAGCAGTTACTCGAGGGGTGAAAAACTGTTTTTT.